Detailed here is one T cell receptor beta chain. This clone was detected only once. Which antigen it targets is not known. Base qualities are not recorded, but no much larger clone differs from it by a single base. The CDR3 holds 15 amino acids from the cysteine to the phenylalanine. Solely the CDR3 DNA is kept, with 45 bases framed from the first base. V sheds 3 bases and J sheds 7 bases, leaving 16 bases between their ends. From a lookup of the germline V gene, CDR1 and CDR2 are SGHAT and FQNNGV. The sample originates from a study of OX40 agonist ivuxolimab in advanced cancers. With respect to the entire study: Ivuxolimab was an agonistic, fully human IgG2 monoclonal antibody directed against OX40 (CD134), a costimulatory receptor. Intravenous ivuxolimab was administered to patients every 2 weeks at six dose levels: 0.01, 0.1, 0.3, 1.5, 3 and 10 mg/kg. Among the approximately 50 dose-escalation patients, about 19 had hepatocellular carcinoma, 15 or so melanoma, 9 renal cell carcinoma and 9 head and neck cancer. The dose-escalation cohort was over 70% male with a mean age of around 62 years, ranging from 23 to 79. Patients were allowed to have had prior anti-PD-1, anti-PD-L1 or anti-CTLA-4 therapy, and 30% to 50% of the dose-escalation patients had previously received checkpoint inhibitors. Three dose-escalation patients achieved partial responses, one with hepatocellular carcinoma and two with cutaneous melanoma. Peripheral TCRbeta sequencing aimed to test whether ivuxolimab altered TCR sequence diversity and caused clonal T-cell expansion. The monotherapy dose-escalation portion (N of about 50 patients) of the phase I ivuxolimab trial is reported in the paper. The full study reports these points: Partial responders in the 0.1-3.0 mg/kg groups had among the lowest normalized peripheral clonal expansion, especially among CD8+ T cells. Low levels of normalized T-cell clonal expansion were also seen in some patients who did not respond. The antigen specificity of the clonally expanded peripheral T cells was not determined. After ivuxolimab, CD8+ T cells had more expanded clones than CD4+ T cells on average. At doses of 0.1 to 3.0 mg/kg, clonal expansion of both CD4+ and CD8+ blood T cells was observed from baseline to week 6.

The trial excluded patients who had a history of autoimmune disease or were on systemic immunosuppression. Peripheral blood for TCR sequencing was drawn from every dose cohort at baseline, at cycle 4 day 1 and at cycle 7 day 1. Samples were obtained from an open-label, multicenter, first-in-human phase I dose-escalation trial of ivuxolimab. The trial enrolled adults with locally advanced or metastatic head and neck squamous cell, hepatocellular, melanoma or renal cell carcinoma. Before TCR sequencing, CD4+ T cells and CD8+ T cells were sorted from peripheral blood as separate populations. For sequencing of the TCRbeta CDR3 region, genomic DNA was extracted from the sorted cells. The immunoSEQ Assay was used for sequencing of TCRbeta CDR3 regions. TCRdb provides this immuneACCESS table in a form limited to in-frame rearrangements. Some clones are lacking; in checked studies, under half of them reflect an unresolved V gene, and why the rest are absent is not known. The sample data list approximately 67,000 clones, and around nine tenths of these were observed just once. The biggest ten clones account for over 4.5% of the sample.

Sequences were derived from CD4+ or CD8+ T cells sorted from blood, sampled in a trial of the OX40 agonist ivuxolimab. The rearrangement combines TRBV11-2 with TRBJ2-1; a tentative D call is TRBD2 (5 bases match). The source is an adult with an advanced solid tumor such as melanoma, head and neck, liver or kidney cancer. The CDR3 sequence is CASSFGRVLGNEQFF. The DNA sequence is TGTGCCAGCAGCTTTGGGCGGGTTCTAGGGAATGAGCAGTTCTTC.